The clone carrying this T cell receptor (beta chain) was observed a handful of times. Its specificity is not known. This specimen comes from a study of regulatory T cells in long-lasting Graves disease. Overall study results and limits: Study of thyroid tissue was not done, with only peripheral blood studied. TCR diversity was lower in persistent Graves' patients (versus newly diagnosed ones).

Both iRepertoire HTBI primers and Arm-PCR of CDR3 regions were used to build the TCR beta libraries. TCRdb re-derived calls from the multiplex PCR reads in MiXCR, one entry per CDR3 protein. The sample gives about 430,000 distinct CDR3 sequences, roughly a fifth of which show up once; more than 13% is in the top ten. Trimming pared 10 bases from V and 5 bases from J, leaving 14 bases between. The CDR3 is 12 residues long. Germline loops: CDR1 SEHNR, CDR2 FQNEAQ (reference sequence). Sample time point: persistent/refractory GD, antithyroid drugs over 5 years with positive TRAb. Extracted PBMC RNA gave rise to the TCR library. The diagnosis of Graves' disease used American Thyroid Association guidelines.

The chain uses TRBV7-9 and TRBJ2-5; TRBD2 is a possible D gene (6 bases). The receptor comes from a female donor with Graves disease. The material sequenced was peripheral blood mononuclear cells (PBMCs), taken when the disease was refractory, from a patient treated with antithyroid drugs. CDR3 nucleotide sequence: TGTGCCACGGGACTCCTCGCGGAGACCCAGTACTTC. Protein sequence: CATGLLAETQYF. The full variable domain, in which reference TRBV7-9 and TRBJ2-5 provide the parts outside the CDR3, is DTGVSQNPRHKITKRGQNVTFRCDPISEHNRLYWYRQTLGQGPEFLTYFQNEAQLEKSRLLSDRFSAERPKGSFSTLEIQRTEQGDSAMYLCATGLLAETQYFGPGTRLLVL.